This TCR beta chain was found in a study of blood T cell repertoires in COVID-19. The authors' processing: Reference gene primer amplification gave nucleated cell count estimates. The table came from immunoSEQ multiplex PCR; TCRdb's copy has only in-frame clones and leaves some out. The DNA was the basis for D and trimming; V, J and clone size are from that table. The profile shows around 140,000 clones, approximately 80% of them singletons. This clone was observed a few times. The V and J ends lost 1 base and 2 bases respectively, with 10 bases between them. The CDR3 covers 15 residues. In germline, CDR1 is LGHDT, CDR2 YNNKEL (reference sequence).

The chain couples TRBV3-1 (or the pseudogene TRBV3-2) to TRBJ2-3, with TRBD1 as a possible D gene (5 bases). The sequenced sample consisted of peripheral blood. This receptor was obtained from a woman aged 60 to 75 with active or convalescent COVID-19. The CDR3, as DNA: TGTGCCAGCAGCCAAGGGGGCAGCAACACAGATACGCAGTATTTT. This sequence encodes CASSQGGSNTDTQYF.